The sequence of this TCR beta chain was determined in a study of blood T cells in healthy people across ages. Germline V lookup: CDR1 MNHEY, CDR2 SVGEGT. This CDR3 contains 18 residues. V dropped 6 bases and J dropped 2; count of bases not matched to a gene: 16. Next came a second PCR, run for about 6 to 12 cycles, which used a sample-barcoded 5' primer along with a J-beta primer mix. TCRdb passed the 5' RACE reads through MiXCR, listing each CDR3 protein once. Here the sample spans 1.5 million to 2 million distinct CDR3 sequences, approximately 39% being singletons. Sequenced material: blood. The TCR was taken from a human donor in good health. The gene calls are TRBV6-2 or TRBV6-3 and TRBJ2-7; 10 nucleotides align to TRBD2. The CDR3 DNA reads TGTGCCAGCAGACGACCCTCCCATAGCGGGGGGCTAACCTACGAGCAGTACTTC. This encodes CASRRPSHSGGLTYEQYF.